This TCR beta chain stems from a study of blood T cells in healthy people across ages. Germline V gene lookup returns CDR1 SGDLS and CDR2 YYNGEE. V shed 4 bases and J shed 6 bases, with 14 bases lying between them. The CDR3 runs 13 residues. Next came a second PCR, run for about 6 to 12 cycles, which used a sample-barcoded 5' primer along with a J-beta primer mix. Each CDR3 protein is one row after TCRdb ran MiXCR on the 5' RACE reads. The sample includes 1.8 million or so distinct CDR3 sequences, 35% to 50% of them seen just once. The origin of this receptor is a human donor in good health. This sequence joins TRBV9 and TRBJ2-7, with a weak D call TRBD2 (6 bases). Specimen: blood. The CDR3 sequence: CASSPELAREQYF. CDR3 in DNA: TGTGCCAGCAGCCCAGAACTAGCACGCGAGCAGTACTTC.